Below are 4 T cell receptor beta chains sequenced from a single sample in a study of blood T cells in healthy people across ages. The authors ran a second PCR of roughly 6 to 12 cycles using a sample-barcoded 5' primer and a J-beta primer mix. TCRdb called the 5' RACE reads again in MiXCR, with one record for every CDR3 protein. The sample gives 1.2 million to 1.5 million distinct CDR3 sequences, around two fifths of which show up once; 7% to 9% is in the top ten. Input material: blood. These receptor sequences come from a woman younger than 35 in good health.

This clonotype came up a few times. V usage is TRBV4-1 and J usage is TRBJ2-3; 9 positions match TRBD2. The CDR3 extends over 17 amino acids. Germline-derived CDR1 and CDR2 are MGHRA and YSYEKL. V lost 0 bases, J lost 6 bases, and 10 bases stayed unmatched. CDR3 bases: TGCGCCAGCAGCCAAGATCCGCCGGCGGGAGGGTCTGATACGCAGTATTTT. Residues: CASSQDPPAGGSDTQYF.

The CDR3: CASSLSGIAPDTQYF. In nucleotides, the CDR3 is TGCGCCAGCAGCTTGTCGGGGATAGCACCAGATACGCAGTATTTT. The chain recombines TRBV5-1 with TRBJ2-3; possibly TRBD2 for D (5 bases). V was clipped by 1 base and J by 4 bases, with 13 bases between them. The germline CDR1 and CDR2 sequences are SGHRS and YFSETQ. CDR3 length: 15 amino acids.

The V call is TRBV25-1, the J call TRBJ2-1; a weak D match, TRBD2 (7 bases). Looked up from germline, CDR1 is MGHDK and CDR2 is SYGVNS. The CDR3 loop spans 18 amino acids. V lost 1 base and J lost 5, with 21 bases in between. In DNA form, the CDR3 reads TGTGCCAGCAGTGAATTTTTTAACGGGGGGCAGGGGAACAATGAGCAGTTCTTC. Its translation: CASSEFFNGGQGNNEQFF.

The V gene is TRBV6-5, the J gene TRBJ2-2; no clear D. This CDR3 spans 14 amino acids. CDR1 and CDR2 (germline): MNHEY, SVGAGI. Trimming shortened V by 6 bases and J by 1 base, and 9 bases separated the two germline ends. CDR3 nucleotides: TGTGCCAGCAGCCCCATGGGGAACACCGGGGAGCTGTTTTTT. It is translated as CASSPMGNTGELFF.